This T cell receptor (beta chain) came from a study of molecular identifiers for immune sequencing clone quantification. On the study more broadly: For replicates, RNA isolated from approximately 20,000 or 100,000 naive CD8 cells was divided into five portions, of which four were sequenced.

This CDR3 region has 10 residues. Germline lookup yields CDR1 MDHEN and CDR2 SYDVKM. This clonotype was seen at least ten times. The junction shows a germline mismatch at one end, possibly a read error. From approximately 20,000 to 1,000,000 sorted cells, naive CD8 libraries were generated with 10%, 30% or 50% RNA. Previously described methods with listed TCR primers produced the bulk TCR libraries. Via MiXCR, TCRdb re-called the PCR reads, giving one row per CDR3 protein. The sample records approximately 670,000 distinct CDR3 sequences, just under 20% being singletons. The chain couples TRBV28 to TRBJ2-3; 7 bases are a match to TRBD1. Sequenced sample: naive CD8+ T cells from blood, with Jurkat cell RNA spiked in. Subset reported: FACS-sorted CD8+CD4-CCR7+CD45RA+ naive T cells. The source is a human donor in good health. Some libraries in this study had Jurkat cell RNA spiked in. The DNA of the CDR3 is TGTGCCAGCAGTTCGTCCGGGACAGACTTT. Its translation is CASSSSGTDF.